Below are 14 T cell receptor beta chains sequenced from a single sample in a study of blood T cell repertoires in COVID-19. Produced via immunoSEQ multiplex PCR; TCRdb's table is partial and in-frame only. The sample has 300,000 to 400,000 clones; approximately 81% are singletons. Sequenced input: PBMCs or T cells enriched from blood (not recorded which). The receptor set was obtained from a woman in her twenties or thirties who had been exposed to COVID-19.

The V gene is TRBV4-1, the J gene TRBJ2-2; no clear D gene. Germline assignment: CDR1 MGHRA and CDR2 YSYEKL. The CDR3 loop spans 17 amino acids. Trimming shortened V by 3 bases and J by 0 bases, and 14 bases separated the two germline ends. CDR3: CASSQRAGQANTGELFF. For the CDR3, the DNA is TGCGCCAGCAGCCAGCGTGCTGGCCAGGCGAACACCGGGGAGCTGTTTTTT.

The V call is TRBV5-1, the J call TRBJ2-5; D not certain. The CDR3 is 16 amino acids. CDR1 SGHRS and CDR2 YFSETQ come from the germline V gene. The ends were cut back, 4 bases at V and 3 bases at J, with 19 bases in the middle. CDR3 protein: CASSGPTFVPKETQYF. CDR3 nucleotide sequence: TGCGCCAGCAGCGGGCCAACCTTCGTACCAAAAGAGACCCAGTACTTC.

The V gene is TRBV3-1 (or the pseudogene TRBV3-2), the J gene TRBJ1-2; perhaps TRBD1 as D (6 bases). Germline V gene lookup returns CDR1 LGHDT and CDR2 YNNKEL (reference sequence). The CDR3 contains 16 residues. The ends were cut back, 0 bases at V and 3 bases at J, with 14 bases in the middle. The CDR3 bases are TGTGCCAGCAGCCAAGATGCGGGGGGCCGGGACTATGGCTACACCTTC. Its translation: CASSQDAGGRDYGYTF.

J is TRBJ2-5 and V is TRBV5-6; D is perhaps TRBD1 (6 bases). The CDR3 loop spans 15 amino acids. Germline V gives CDR1 SGHDT, CDR2 YYEEEE. Trimming took 4 bases from V and 4 from J, leaving 17 bases between them. The CDR3 bases are TGTGCCAGCAGCCTCTCAGGGGTCCGGGGAGAGACCCAGTACTTC. Translation: CASSLSGVRGETQYF.

This clone was seen only once. The chain links TRBV19 to TRBJ1-3; 7 nucleotides agree with TRBD1. The V gene's germline CDR1 is LNHDA and CDR2 SQIVND (reference sequence). V shed 4 bases and J 8 bases; nucleotides not matched to a gene: 11. The CDR3 is 15 amino acids. In DNA, the CDR3 is TGTGCCAGTAGTAGCCGACAGGGATGGATCGACACCATATATTTT. It specifies CASSSRQGWIDTIYF.

This clone was recorded only once. This chain uses TRBV7-9 with TRBJ1-1, with D tentatively TRBD1 (6 bases). V was trimmed by 6 bases and J by 2 bases, leaving 19 bases between them. Germline V CDR1 and CDR2: SEHNR, FQNEAQ (reference sequence). This CDR3 spans 16 amino acids. The CDR3 sequence: CASSTQGGGGNTEAFF. CDR3 DNA: TGTGCCAGCAGTACACAGGGTGGTGGGGGTAACACTGAAGCTTTCTTT.

V usage is TRBV27 and J usage is TRBJ2-7; 7 bases are shared with TRBD1. Germline V gene lookup returns CDR1 MNHEY and CDR2 SMNVEV (reference sequence). The CDR3 is made up of 15 amino acids. The V segment lost 0 bases and the J segment 0 bases; nucleotides outside the gene matches: 2. Here the CDR3 reads CASSLSWDSSYEQYF. Here the CDR3 DNA reads TGTGCCAGCAGTTTATCCTGGGACAGCTCCTACGAGCAGTACTTC.

This clone was seen a few times. V is TRBV4-3 and J is TRBJ2-6; D remains ambiguous. The germline V gene has CDR1 LGHNA and CDR2 YSLEER. Trimming pared 1 base from V and 0 bases from J, leaving 4 bases between. The CDR3 has 15 residues. The CDR3, as DNA: TGCGCCAGCAGCCAAGGTATCTCTGGGGCCAACGTCCTGACTTTC. This codes for CASSQGISGANVLTF.

The gene calls are TRBV28 and TRBJ2-7, with TRBD2 matching over 7 bases. Germline CDR1 and CDR2: MDHEN and SYDVKM. The CDR3 consists of 20 residues. With 7 bases clipped from V and 3 bases from J, the junction kept 27 bases outside the gene matches. The CDR3 sequence: CASITHRGTISRQGVYEQYF. For the CDR3, the DNA is TGTGCCAGCATTACCCACCGCGGGACTATATCGCGGCAGGGAGTCTACGAGCAGTACTTC.

This chain joins TRBV30 and TRBJ1-1; the D gene is possibly TRBD1 (6 bases). The length of the CDR3 is 14 residues. Germline lookup yields CDR1 GTSNPN and CDR2 SVGIG (reference sequence). Between the trimmed V and J ends, which lost 2 bases and 5 bases, there was a span of 15 bases. The CDR3 nucleotides are TGTGCCTGGAGTCGGGGGGCCGGGGGGACTGAAGCTTTCTTT. It is translated as CAWSRGAGGTEAFF.

J is TRBJ2-7 and V is TRBV7-9; 9 positions agree with TRBD1. Germline V gene lookup returns CDR1 SEHNR and CDR2 FQNEAQ (reference sequence). Trimming at V came to 1 base and at J to 5 bases, leaving 3 bases not matched to a gene. The CDR3 totals 14 residues. CDR3 in amino acids: CASSLGGQGDEQYF. For the CDR3, the DNA is TGTGCCAGCAGCTTAGGGGGACAGGGAGACGAGCAGTACTTC.

This sequence joins TRBV2 and TRBJ2-1, with 11 bases matching TRBD2. Germline V lookup: CDR1 SNHLY, CDR2 FYNNEI. This CDR3 spans 19 amino acids. The J segment lost 7 bases and the V segment lost 2 bases, leaving 16 bases of the junction unmatched. The CDR3: CASSELKGTSGRARNEQFF. For the CDR3, the DNA is TGTGCCAGCAGTGAACTTAAGGGCACTAGCGGGAGAGCCAGGAATGAGCAGTTCTTC.

The CDR3 nucleotides read TGTGCCAGCAGCTTGGGACAGCCGAACACTGAAGCTTTCTTT. It yields the protein CASSLGQPNTEAFF. The chain carries TRBV7-8 and TRBJ1-1; 7 nucleotides agree with TRBD1. This CDR3 spans 14 amino acids. After removal of 3 bases from V and 1 base from J, the junction contained 2 bases not matched to a gene. CDR1 and CDR2 (germline): SGHVS, FQNEAQ.

This clone was seen more than once but under ten times. The rearrangement uses TRBV7-2 and TRBJ1-4; D ambiguous. Germline CDR1 SGHTA, CDR2 FQGNSA. V shed 5 bases and J shed 8 bases, with 15 bases lying between them. CDR3 size: 14 residues. CDR3 in amino acids: CASSLTWTEEKLFF. As DNA, the CDR3 is TGTGCCAGCAGCCTAACGTGGACTGAAGAAAAACTGTTTTTT.